The entry that follows covers one TCR beta chain sequence. Its antigen is unknown. This likely comes from a read error, as the CDR3 has no conserved phenylalanine or tryptophan at its end. Amplification from RNA transcripts yielded the TCR beta CDR3 regions. First-round RT-PCR with HTBI primers preceded a second-round multiplex PCR. TCRdb used MiXCR to reprocess the multiplex PCR reads, holding one entry per CDR3 protein. The data contain hundreds of thousands of distinct CDR3 sequences, 45% of them singletons. J gave up 4 bases and V 5 bases, and 3 bases lay outside the gene matches. The length of the CDR3 is 13 residues. Germline lookup yields CDR1 MDHEN and CDR2 SYDVKM. This entry belongs to a study of Graves' ophthalmopathy and Graves' hyperthyroidism. Study conclusions and caveats: The model predicted ophthalmopathy progression with 70.59% sensitivity and around 72% specificity. Cross-validated, the 13-signature model showed 87.88%/81.08% sensitivity/specificity, and 80%/75% in the test set.

Moderate-to-severe activity, with CAS ≥3, NOSPECS ≥4 and duration under 3 months, characterized the donors with ophthalmopathy. Other autoimmune diseases, uncontrolled infections, pregnancy or lactation ruled patients out of participation. Sequencing was done on a sample of peripheral blood. The chain links TRBV28 to TRBJ2-5, with TRBD1 matching 8 bases. The clonotype originates from an adult man with Graves' ophthalmopathy. The CDR3 bases are TGTGCCAGCAGTAAAGACAGGGGAGAGACCCAGTACCTC. Encoded protein: CASSKDRGETQYL.